The T cell receptor beta chain under discussion was sequenced for a study of cytomegalovirus exposure and HLA in healthy donors. Study information: The study placed about 81% of its roughly 410 genotyped donors in the Caucasian-associated ancestry cluster.

Overall study findings and caveats: There were around 160 TCR beta chains listed as cytomegalovirus-associated.

The CDR3 covers 15 residues. The V end lost 0 bases, the J end lost 1 base, and 9 bases lay between the germline ends. Germline V lookup: CDR1 MRHNA, CDR2 SNTAGT. In regard to this clone: What it binds is not known.

PCR involved 60 Vbeta and 13 Jbeta primers. The method was immunoSEQ multiplex PCR; TCRdb's version includes in-frame clones alone and lacks a portion of them. The sample lists roughly 99,000 clones, over 70% occurring once. This sequence joins TRBV6-4 and TRBJ1-1, with D tentatively TRBD1 (5 bases). The material sequenced was PBMCs. The clonotype comes from a man aged 30-40 years in good health and CMV-seronegative. Here the CDR3 DNA reads TGTGCCAGCAGTGACTCTACGGGGGGGAACACTGAAGCTTTCTTT. Its translation: CASSDSTGGNTEAFF.